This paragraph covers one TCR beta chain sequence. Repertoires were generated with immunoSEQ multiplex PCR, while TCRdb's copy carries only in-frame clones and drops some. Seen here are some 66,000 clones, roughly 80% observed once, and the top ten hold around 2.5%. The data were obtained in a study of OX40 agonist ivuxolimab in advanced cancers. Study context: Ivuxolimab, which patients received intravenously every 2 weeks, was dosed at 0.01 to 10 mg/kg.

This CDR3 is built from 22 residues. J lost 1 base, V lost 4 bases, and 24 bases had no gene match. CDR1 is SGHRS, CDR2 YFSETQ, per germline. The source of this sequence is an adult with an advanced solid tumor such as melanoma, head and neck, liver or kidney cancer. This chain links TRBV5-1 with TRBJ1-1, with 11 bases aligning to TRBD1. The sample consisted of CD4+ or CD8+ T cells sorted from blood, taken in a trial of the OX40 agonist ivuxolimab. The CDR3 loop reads CASSNWPGQGVSTPGQNTEAFF. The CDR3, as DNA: TGCGCCAGCAGCAATTGGCCGGGACAGGGGGTTTCGACTCCCGGACAGAACACTGAAGCTTTCTTT.